The entry below describes one TCR beta chain. Original data processing: Reference gene primer amplification gave estimated nucleated cell counts. Using immunoSEQ multiplex PCR, the repertoire was profiled, and TCRdb retains in-frame clones only, with some absent. For V, J and clone size, that table is used; D and trimming come from the DNA. Found here are about 230,000 clones, around 86% of them singletons; the top ten hold roughly 11%. It was during active infection that Seattle patients were enrolled and then longitudinally followed. Trimming left V 5 bases short and J 6 bases short, with 14 bases between. The CDR3 runs to 14 residues. CDR1 is SGHTA and CDR2 is FQGNSA in the germline V gene. The data were obtained in a study of blood T cell repertoires in COVID-19. Study summary: Sample material is recorded as cDNA or gDNA derived from T cells, B-cell-depleted T cells, or PBMCs.

This sequence joins TRBV7-2 and TRBJ1-5; TRBD1 is a possible D gene (5 bases). This TCR was recovered from a man between 50 and 59 years old with COVID-19, enrolled during active disease. What was sequenced was peripheral blood. In DNA, the CDR3 is TGTGCCAGCAGCCGTGAGCCGGGGGTTCAGCCCCAGCATTTT. Its protein is CASSREPGVQPQHF. Full variable domain (remainder filled in from reference TRBV7-2 and TRBJ1-5): GAGVSQSPSNKVTEKGKDVELRCDPISGHTALYWYRQSLGQGLEFLIYFQGNSAPDKSGLPSDRFSAERTGGSVSTLTIQRTQQEDSAVYLCASSREPGVQPQHFGDGTRLSIL.